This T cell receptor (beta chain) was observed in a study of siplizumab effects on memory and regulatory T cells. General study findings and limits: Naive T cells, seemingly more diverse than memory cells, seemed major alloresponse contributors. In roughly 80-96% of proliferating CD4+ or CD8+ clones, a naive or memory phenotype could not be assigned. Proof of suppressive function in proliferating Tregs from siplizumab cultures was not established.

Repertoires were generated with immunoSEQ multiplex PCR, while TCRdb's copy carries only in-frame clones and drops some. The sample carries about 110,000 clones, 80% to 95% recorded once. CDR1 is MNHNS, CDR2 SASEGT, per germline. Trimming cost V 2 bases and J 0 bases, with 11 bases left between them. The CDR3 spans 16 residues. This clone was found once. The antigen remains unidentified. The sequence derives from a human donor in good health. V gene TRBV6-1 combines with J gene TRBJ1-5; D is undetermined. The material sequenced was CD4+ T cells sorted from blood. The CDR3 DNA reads TGTGCCAGCAGTGAATGGGGATTAGGTAGCAATCAGCCCCAGCATTTT. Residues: CASSEWGLGSNQPQHF.